The present T cell receptor (beta chain) was sequenced within a study of blood T cell repertoires in COVID-19. In the study overall: Samples taken during acute and convalescent COVID-19 were collected in the United States, Italy and Spain. PBMCs, B-cell-depleted T cells, or T cells were the source of the cDNA or gDNA that made up the material.

V was cut by 5 bases and J by 2 bases, with 15 bases left in between. Per germline, CDR1 SGHTA and CDR2 FQGNSA. The CDR3 spans 15 residues. How the authors handled the data: Counts of nucleated cells, estimated from reference gene primer amplification, were obtained. Clones were read by immunoSEQ multiplex PCR, and TCRdb kept only the in-frame ones, dropping some. That table gives V, J and clone size, and the DNA gave D and trimming. Of 80,000 to 100,000 clones in the sample, approximately 84% were seen once. Sequences were obtained from peripheral blood. The sequence derives from a man aged 60-69 years with acute or convalescent COVID-19. This chain links TRBV7-2 with TRBJ1-1; D gene unclear. The CDR3 DNA reads TGTGCCAGCAGCCAAGAAGCCAATAGAAACACTGAAGCTTTCTTT. It codes for CASSQEANRNTEAFF.